This T cell receptor beta chain was profiled in a study of blood T cell repertoires in COVID-19. The data were produced by immunoSEQ multiplex PCR, yet TCRdb's version contains in-frame clones alone and is incomplete. The sample holds 300,000 to 400,000 clones, 85% seen once. The clonotype was recovered from a woman younger than 45 who had been exposed to COVID-19. What was sequenced was PBMCs or T cells enriched from blood (not recorded which).

CDR3 in DNA: TGTGCCACCAGCAGAGACAGGGGCTCTGGAAACACCATATATTTT. It translates to CATSRDRGSGNTIYF. This chain uses TRBV15 with TRBJ1-3; TRBD1 might be the D (6 bases). V lost 0 bases, J lost 0 bases, and 6 bases lay in between. Germline V gene data show CDR1 as LNHNV and CDR2 as YYDKDF (reference sequence). The CDR3 length is 15 residues.